Here is one T cell receptor (beta chain) with its context. Antigen unknown. It was with unique molecular identifiers that the TCRbeta library was prepared. TCRdb itself ran the PCR reads through MiXCR, one entry per CDR3 protein. The top ten hold 27% of the sample, which has roughly 400,000 distinct CDR3 sequences, approximately 42% seen once. The source of the sample is a study of T-cell reconstitution after alpha-beta-depleted transplantation in children. Overall study results and limits: Once a year had passed after transplant, T-cell counts and diversity came mostly from newly produced T cells.

The V gene end was trimmed by 3 bases and the J gene end by 5 bases; junction bases not matched to a gene: 7. This CDR3 is 16 amino acids long. The germline V gene encodes CDR1 MGHRA and CDR2 YSYEKL. The clonotype comes from a girl aged 2-10 years with aplastic anemia, due to receive a stem cell transplant. The chain links TRBV4-1 to TRBJ2-3; 11 bases map to TRBD2. This material consisted of PBMCs, taken before TCRalphabeta/CD19-depleted stem cell transplant. Written as DNA, the CDR3 is TGCGCCAGCAGCCAGCTGACTAGCGGGGCTGGAGATACGCAGTATTTT. Translating it yields CASSQLTSGAGDTQYF.